This T cell receptor beta chain was captured in a study of cytomegalovirus exposure and HLA in healthy donors. Whole-study findings and limits: Generally TCR sequences proved uncommon, though certain public TCRs appeared in numerous donors. Clonal expansion, a later analysis showed, was greater in HLA-associated TCR beta chains than in equally common others. Under in vitro conditions, a few CMV-associated chains were confirmed as specific for CMV antigens. Sequences of the TCR beta chain were said to predict the HLA-A and HLA-B alleles of most subjects accurately.

The PCR made use of 60 Vbeta and 13 Jbeta primers. The table came from immunoSEQ multiplex PCR; TCRdb's copy has only in-frame clones and leaves some out. The sample contains 200,000 to 250,000 clones, about 77% of which appear only once. This CDR3 is built from 15 residues. The germline V gene has CDR1 KGHSH and CDR2 LQKENI. The V segment lost 3 bases and the J segment 2 bases; nucleotides outside the gene matches: 4. To note about this clone: Its antigen is unknown.

This receptor was taken from a woman between 25 and 40 years old in good health and CMV-seronegative. The gene calls are TRBV18 and TRBJ2-1; TRBD2 matches at 7 bases. Sequenced material: PBMCs. The CDR3 region has the DNA TGTGCCAGCTCACCTTCCGGGACTACCTACAATGAGCAGTTCTTC. Amino acids: CASSPSGTTYNEQFF.